A single sample gave rise to the 6 T cell receptor beta chains below, sequenced in a study of monozygotic twins with cystic fibrosis. TCRdb's copy holds only in-frame clones and misses some; the assay was immunoSEQ multiplex PCR. The sample lists around 14,000 clones; around 84% were seen once. Sample: blood. The receptors come from a boy between 10 and 17 years old with cystic fibrosis.

V and J are TRBV2 and TRBJ2-7; the match to TRBD2 covers 10 bases. Germline V lookup: CDR1 SNHLY, CDR2 FYNNEI. The CDR3 consists of 13 residues. V shed 10 bases, J shed 0 bases, and the junction held 3 bases outside the gene matches. CDR3 bases: TGTGCCACTCGACTAGCGGGCTCCTACGAGCAGTACTTC. Protein product: CATRLAGSYEQYF.

The chain employs TRBV10-1 and TRBJ2-2, with a tentative D call TRBD1 (7 bases). Germline loops: CDR1 WNHNN, CDR2 SYGVQD (reference sequence). The V and J ends lost 11 bases and 0 bases respectively, with 13 bases between them. The CDR3 sequence is 14 residues long. The CDR3 sequence: CAPAGQTNTGELFF. The CDR3 region has the DNA TGCGCCCCTGCGGGACAGACGAACACCGGGGAGCTGTTTTTT.

The rearrangement joins TRBV10-3 to TRBJ1-2, with TRBD1 matching over 8 bases. Germline-derived CDR1 and CDR2 are ENHRY and SYGVKD. This CDR3 comprises 15 residues. The V and J ends lost 0 bases and 8 bases, in that order; junction bases with no gene match: 8. Written as DNA, the CDR3 is TGTGCCATCAGTGAGTCGGACACAGGGGGTAAAGGCTACACCTTC. Translated, it gives CAISESDTGGKGYTF.

This clone was detected a few times. The rearrangement links TRBV2 to TRBJ1-1; D not certain. The CDR3 runs to 12 residues. Germline CDR1 and CDR2: SNHLY and FYNNEI. Trimming removed 7 bases from V and 0 bases from J, with 6 bases in between. CDR3 region: CASTLLNTEAFF. The CDR3 DNA sequence: TGTGCCAGCACTCTCTTGAACACTGAAGCTTTCTTT.

This sequence joins TRBV9 and TRBJ1-5; 8 nucleotides agree with TRBD1. The CDR3 consists of 14 residues. Trimming took 3 bases from V and 6 from J; bases not matched to a gene: 5. Looked up from germline, CDR1 is SGDLS and CDR2 is YYNGEE. The CDR3 protein is CASSADRATQPQHF. CDR3 coding DNA: TGTGCCAGCAGCGCGGACAGGGCGACTCAGCCCCAGCATTTT.

J is TRBJ1-5 and V is TRBV19; tentative D call: TRBD1 (6 bases). The germline CDR1 and CDR2 sequences are LNHDA and SQIVND (reference sequence). The CDR3 is 16 amino acids. V gave up 4 bases and J gave up 4 bases, with 17 bases separating them. The CDR3 nucleotides read TGTGCCAGTAGTACCAATGGGAGGGGGTCTAATCAGCCCCAGCATTTT. This gives the protein CASSTNGRGSNQPQHF. Complete variable domain (other parts from reference TRBV19 and TRBJ1-5): DGGITQSPKYLFRKEGQNVTLSCEQNLNHDAMYWYRQDPGQGLRLIYYSQIVNDFQKGDIAEGYSVSREKKESFPLTVTSAQKNPTAFYLCASSTNGRGSNQPQHFGDGTRLSIL.